Given below is one T cell receptor (beta chain) in context. Its antigen is still unknown. Repertoires were generated with immunoSEQ multiplex PCR, while TCRdb's copy carries only in-frame clones and drops some. The data show about 59,000 clones, about 72% seen once. These data originate in a study of radiotherapy plus CTLA-4 blockade in lung cancer. Across the whole study: Objective response rate was about 19%; disease control rate, 25% to 35%. Study-level points and caveats: Interferon-beta and early blood T cell clone dynamics reportedly predicted response best.

In chemo-refractory metastatic non-small-cell lung cancer, patients got ipilimumab CTLA-4 blockade together with focal radiation. The CDR3 consists of 15 residues. The germline CDR1 and CDR2 sequences are MNHEY and SVGAGI. V was clipped by 7 bases and J by 4 bases, with 17 bases between them. The chain links TRBV6-5 to TRBJ1-5; possibly TRBD1 for D (5 bases). The TCR comes from a human donor with non-small cell lung cancer who had a complete response to radiotherapy plus ipilimumab. The sequencing used peripheral blood, collected from a patient treated with radiotherapy plus ipilimumab. The CDR3 DNA is TGTGCCAGCATCTCCGGGACTCCAGATAATCAGCCCCAGCATTTT. Its protein product is CASISGTPDNQPQHF.